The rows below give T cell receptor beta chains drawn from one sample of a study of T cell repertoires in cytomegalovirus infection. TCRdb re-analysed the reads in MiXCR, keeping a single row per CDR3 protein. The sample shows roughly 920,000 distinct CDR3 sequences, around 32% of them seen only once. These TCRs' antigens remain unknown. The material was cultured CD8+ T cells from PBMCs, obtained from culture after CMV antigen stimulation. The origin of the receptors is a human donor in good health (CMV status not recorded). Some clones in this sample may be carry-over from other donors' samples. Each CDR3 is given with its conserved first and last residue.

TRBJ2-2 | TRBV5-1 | CASSPRGGADGELFF
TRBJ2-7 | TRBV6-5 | CASSYGLGDYEQYF
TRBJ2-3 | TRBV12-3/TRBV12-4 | CASSFFGPSTDTQYF
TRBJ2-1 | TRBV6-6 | CASSRPGTGDEQFF
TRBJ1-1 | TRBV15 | CATSSPSPRGEVLNTEAFF
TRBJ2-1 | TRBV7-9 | CASSFGEGALYEQFF
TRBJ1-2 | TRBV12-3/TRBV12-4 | CASTLGGTYGYTF
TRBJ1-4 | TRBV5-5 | CASSFDDLGTLNEKLFF
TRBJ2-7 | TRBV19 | CASSAADGAYEQYF
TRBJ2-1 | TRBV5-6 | CASSTREGPPFNEQFF
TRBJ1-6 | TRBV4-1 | CASSKRLTASGDNSPLHF
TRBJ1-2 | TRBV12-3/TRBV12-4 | CASSLDLRNGYTF
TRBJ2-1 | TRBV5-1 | CASSLVQIHVDEQFF
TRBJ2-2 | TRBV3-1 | CASSRGLRTGELFF
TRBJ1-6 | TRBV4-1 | CASSLRIAVGDSPLHF
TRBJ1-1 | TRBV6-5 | CASSHGTGGVTEAFF
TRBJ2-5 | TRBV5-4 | CASSPRTGRETQYF
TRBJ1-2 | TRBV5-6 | CASSFSLRLDGRGGYTF
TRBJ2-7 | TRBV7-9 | CASSFRQISYEQYF
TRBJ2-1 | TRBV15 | CATTQTTPGDEQFF
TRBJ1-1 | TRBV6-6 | CASSDRDRVWGVTEAFF
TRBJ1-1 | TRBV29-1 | CSVVSNTEAFF
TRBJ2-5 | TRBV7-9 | CASRPSREHWETQYF
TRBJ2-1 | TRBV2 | CASSTRDRPYNEQFF
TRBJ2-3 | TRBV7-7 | CASSLIITDTQYF
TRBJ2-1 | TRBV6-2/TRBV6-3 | CASSYSDREFEQFF
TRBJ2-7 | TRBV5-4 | CASSLGSNSYEQYF
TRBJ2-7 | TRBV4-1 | CASSQAQGNYEQYF
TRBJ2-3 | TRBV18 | CASSPPSGDYTDTQYF
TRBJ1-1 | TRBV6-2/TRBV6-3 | CAIRRGGAEAFF
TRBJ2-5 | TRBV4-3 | CASSHEGAGDETQYF
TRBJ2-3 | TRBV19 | CASSPGLVGLTDTQYF
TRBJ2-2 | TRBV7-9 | CASSGQGKMVRFNTGELFF
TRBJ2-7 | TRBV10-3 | CASLDRDRRFEQYF
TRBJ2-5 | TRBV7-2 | CASSLDAGIQETQYF
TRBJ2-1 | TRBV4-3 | CANSQGIDEQFF
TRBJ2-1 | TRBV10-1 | CASSDGLWDEQFF
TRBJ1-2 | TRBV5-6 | CASSPRLERGYTF
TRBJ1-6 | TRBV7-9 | CASNKGNYNSPLHF
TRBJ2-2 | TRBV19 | CASSIVPGELFF
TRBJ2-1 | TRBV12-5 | CASGLVHEQFF
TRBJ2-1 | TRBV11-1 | CASSFLRGREQFF
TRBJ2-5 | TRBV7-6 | CASSSFGGRRETQYF
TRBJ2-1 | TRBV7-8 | CASSLARTGGESEQFF
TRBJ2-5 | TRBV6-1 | CASSEFPEQLRLSQETQYF
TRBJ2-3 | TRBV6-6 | CASSDSVAQYF
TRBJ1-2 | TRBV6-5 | CASSYLQGYYGYTF
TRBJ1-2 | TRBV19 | CASSEIRDTYGYTF
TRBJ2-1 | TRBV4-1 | CANSQGLAGADEQFF
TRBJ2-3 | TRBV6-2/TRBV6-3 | CASSYSPGGSTDTQYF
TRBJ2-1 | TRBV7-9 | CASSTNTGSYNEQFF
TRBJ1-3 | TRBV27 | CATRDRSSGNTIYF
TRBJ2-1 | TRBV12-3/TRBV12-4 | CASSVRGLAGIRDNEQFF